The clone carrying this TCR beta chain was counted at least ten times. Its specificity is not known. Excluded: other autoimmune disease, uncontrolled infection, pregnancy or lactation. Diagnosis used clinical symptoms, serum thyroxine, TRAb, thyroid ultrasound and orbital computed tomography. RNA transcripts served as template for amplifying TCR beta CDR3 sequences. The authors performed first-round RT-PCR with HTBI primers and then a second-round multiplex PCR. In TCRdb, the multiplex PCR reads were re-called with MiXCR into one record per CDR3 protein. The sample records about 370,000 distinct CDR3 sequences, approximately 18% being singletons. The data stem from a study of Graves' ophthalmopathy and Graves' hyperthyroidism. The CDR3 is made up of 15 amino acids. Germline V gene data show CDR1 as MGHRA and CDR2 as YSYEKL. Trimming removed 0 bases from V and 0 bases from J, with 9 bases in between.

Overall study findings and caveats: Sensitivity of approximately 66% and specificity of 72% to 85% were achieved by the model that predicted ophthalmopathy progression. A model of 13 signatures distinguished ophthalmopathy from stable hyperthyroidism at approximately 90% sensitivity and 81.08% specificity.

This rearrangement joins TRBV4-1 to TRBJ2-7; no firm D call. The origin of this receptor is an adult woman with stable Graves' hyperthyroidism. Sequenced material: peripheral blood. The CDR3 DNA reads TGCGCCAGCAGCCAAGATCTCGTCAGCTCCTACGAGCAGTACTTC. It encodes CASSQDLVSSYEQYF.